Each of the 18 T cell receptor beta chains below was sequenced from the same sample in a study of cytomegalovirus exposure and HLA in healthy donors. Primers for the PCR totalled 60 Vbeta and 13 Jbeta. The protocol was immunoSEQ multiplex PCR, while the TCRdb copy is restricted to in-frame clones and leaves out a portion. The sample has some 200,000 clones; roughly 73% are singletons. The sequenced sample was PBMCs. The receptors come from a female donor in good health and CMV-seronegative.

V is TRBV5-1 and J is TRBJ1-1; TRBD1 is a possible D gene (5 bases). Germline assignment: CDR1 SGHRS and CDR2 YFSETQ. This CDR3 has 15 amino acids. Between the trimmed V and J ends, which lost 4 bases and 0 bases, there was a span of 13 bases. The CDR3 DNA reads as TGCGCCAGCAGCCGATTCGACAGCCTGAACACTGAAGCTTTCTTT. Translation gives CASSRFDSLNTEAFF. Full variable domain (rest looked up from reference TRBV5-1 and TRBJ1-1): KAGVTQTPRYLIKTRGQQVTLSCSPISGHRSVSWYQQTPGQGLQFLFEYFSETQRNKGNFPGRFSGRQFSNSRSEMNVSTLELGDSALYLCASSRFDSLNTEAFFGQGTRLTVV.

To note about this clone: Other DNA sequences within the sample encode an identical CDR3. The V gene is TRBV5-1, the J gene TRBJ2-3; TRBD2 aligns across 8 bases. V gave up 4 bases and J gave up 0 bases; unmatched junction bases: 4. This CDR3 is 15 amino acids long. From germline, CDR1 is SGHRS and CDR2 YFSETQ. CDR3: CASSPGGVSTDTQYF. The CDR3 DNA follows: TGCGCCAGCAGCCCCGGGGGGGTGAGCACAGATACGCAGTATTTT.

V usage is TRBV30 and J usage is TRBJ1-2; D remains unclear. Germline CDR1 reads GTSNPN; CDR2 reads SVGIG (reference sequence). The length of the CDR3 is 11 residues. V dropped 0 bases and J dropped 6 bases, with 5 bases sitting between them. The CDR3 DNA is TGTGCCTGGAGTGTACTTGATGGCTACACCTTC. Translated, it gives CAWSVLDGYTF.

In its sample, this clone was seen a few times. The V gene is TRBV27, the J gene TRBJ2-2; TRBD1 aligns across 9 bases. V gave up 6 bases and J gave up 0 bases; unmatched junction bases: 5. Germline CDR1 is MNHEY and CDR2 is SMNVEV (reference sequence). The CDR3 length is 16 residues. The CDR3 is CASRRGQGPNTGELFF. For the CDR3, the DNA is TGTGCCAGCAGGAGGGGACAGGGACCGAACACCGGGGAGCTGTTTTTT.

This clone was recorded a few times. V gene TRBV6-4 combines with J gene TRBJ1-1; the match to TRBD1 covers 7 bases. The CDR3 extends over 14 amino acids. Germline trimming cut 6 bases from V and 5 bases from J; bases unmatched to any gene: 9. The germline gives CDR1 MRHNA, CDR2 SNTAGT. This CDR3 is CASRLTQGRTEAFF. In nucleotides, the CDR3 is TGTGCCAGCAGACTCACACAGGGGAGGACTGAAGCTTTCTTT.

The J gene is TRBJ1-5, the V gene TRBV28; TRBD1 aligns across 7 bases. The CDR3 contains 15 residues. The junction had 2 bases not matched to a gene; V was cut back by 2 bases and J by 1 base. Germline V lookup: CDR1 MDHEN, CDR2 SYDVKM. CDR3 in DNA: TGTGCCAGCAGTTTACAGGGGGGCAGCAATCAGCCCCAGCATTTT. Protein: CASSLQGGSNQPQHF.

V usage is TRBV2 and J usage is TRBJ1-2, with 8 bases identical to TRBD1. The junction had 5 bases not matched to a gene; V was cut back by 4 bases and J by 4 bases. The CDR3 contains 14 residues. The germline V gene has CDR1 SNHLY and CDR2 FYNNEI. CDR3 in amino acids: CASSGPTGGYGYTF. CDR3 bases: TGTGCCAGCAGTGGACCAACAGGGGGCTATGGCTACACCTTC.

The V gene is TRBV7-9, the J gene TRBJ2-7, with TRBD1 identical over 8 bases. This CDR3 region has 12 residues. Per germline, CDR1 SEHNR and CDR2 FQNEAQ (reference sequence). The ends lost 3 bases at V and 5 bases at J; junction bases unmatched: 0. The CDR3 loop reads CASSLTGDEQYF. Written as DNA, the CDR3 is TGTGCCAGCAGCTTGACAGGGGACGAGCAGTACTTC. Together with reference TRBV7-9 and TRBJ2-7, the CDR3 gives the full variable domain: DTGVSQNPRHKITKRGQNVTFRCDPISEHNRLYWYRQTLGQGPEFLTYFQNEAQLEKSRLLSDRFSAERPKGSFSTLEIQRTEQGDSAMYLCASSLTGDEQYFGPGTRLTVT.

The rearrangement joins TRBV10-2 to TRBJ1-5; D is unclear. The germline CDR1 and CDR2 sequences are WSHSY and SAAADI. Trimming cost V 5 bases and J 1 base, with 12 bases left between them. The length of the CDR3 is 15 residues. CDR3 region: CASSSRQMSNQPQHF. CDR3 DNA: TGCGCCAGCAGTTCCAGGCAGATGAGCAATCAGCCCCAGCATTTT.

The chain has TRBV19 and TRBJ2-2; D is unclear. CDR1 is LNHDA, CDR2 SQIVND, per germline (reference sequence). Trimming removed 2 bases from V and 3 bases from J, with 13 bases in between. This CDR3 spans 16 amino acids. Written as DNA, the CDR3 is TGTGCCAGTAGTATATTTCCAGGATCGTACACCGGGGAGCTGTTTTTT. Amino acid sequence: CASSIFPGSYTGELFF. The full variable domain, completed using reference TRBV19 and TRBJ2-2, is DGGITQSPKYLFRKEGQNVTLSCEQNLNHDAMYWYRQDPGQGLRLIYYSQIVNDFQKGDIAEGYSVSREKKESFPLTVTSAQKNPTAFYLCASSIFPGSYTGELFFGEGSRLTVL.

This sequence joins TRBV11-3 and TRBJ2-2; 9 bases are shared with TRBD1. The CDR3 loop spans 14 amino acids. After removal of 5 bases from V and 6 bases from J, the junction contained 4 bases not matched to a gene. Germline V lookup: CDR1 SGHNT, CDR2 YENEEA. CDR3 bases: TGTGCCAGCAGCCCCAGGACAGGGGCCGGGGAGCTGTTTTTT. Protein: CASSPRTGAGELFF.

The V call is TRBV6-5, the J call TRBJ1-5; 9 nucleotides match TRBD1. The V segment lost 0 bases and the J segment 3 bases; nucleotides outside the gene matches: 3. CDR3 size: 16 residues. Looked up from germline, CDR1 is MNHEY and CDR2 is SVGAGI. In DNA, the CDR3 is TGTGCCAGCAGTTACTCCGGGACAGGGACCAATCAGCCCCAGCATTTT. Translation gives CASSYSGTGTNQPQHF.

This rearrangement joins TRBV10-3 to TRBJ2-7; a weak D match, TRBD2 (5 bases). Germline V gene data show CDR1 as ENHRY and CDR2 as SYGVKD. The CDR3 consists of 15 residues. The V gene lost 2 bases and the J gene lost 0 bases, with 11 bases spanning the gap. The CDR3: CAISEEEGSSYEQYF. For the CDR3, the DNA is TGTGCCATCAGTGAGGAAGAAGGGAGCTCCTACGAGCAGTACTTC.

The chain is built from TRBV7-9 and TRBJ2-7; D unresolved. V lost 0 bases, J lost 7 bases, and 4 bases lay in between. CDR3 size: 11 residues. Germline CDR1 reads SEHNR; CDR2 reads FQNEAQ (reference sequence). CDR3 protein: CASSLAREQYF. The CDR3 DNA reads TGTGCCAGCAGCTTAGCGCGGGAGCAGTACTTC.

V and J are TRBV2 and TRBJ2-7, with D tentatively TRBD1 (6 bases). V lost 6 bases and J lost 2, with 14 bases in between. Germline values: CDR1 SNHLY, CDR2 FYNNEI. The CDR3 totals 14 residues. The CDR3 DNA is TGTGCCAGCAGCGCTCTACAGGGAACCTACGAGCAGTACTTC. It is translated as CASSALQGTYEQYF. The whole variable domain, remainder taken from reference TRBV2 and TRBJ2-7, is EPEVTQTPSHQVTQMGQEVILRCVPISNHLYFYWYRQILGQKVEFLVSFYNNEISEKSEIFDDQFSVERPDGSNFTLKIRSTKLEDSAMYFCASSALQGTYEQYFGPGTRLTVT.

This chain links TRBV28 with TRBJ2-7; D is uncertain. The CDR3 consists of 11 residues. CDR1 and CDR2 from the germline V gene are MDHEN and SYDVKM. Trimming took 8 bases from V and 4 from J, leaving 9 bases between them. The CDR3 DNA is TGTGCCAGCGAGGCAGAATACGAGCAGTACTTC. Encoded protein: CASEAEYEQYF.

This clone occurred a few times. This chain connects TRBV4-3 to TRBJ2-5, with D maybe TRBD2 (7 bases). The V gene's germline CDR1 is LGHNA and CDR2 YSLEER. The CDR3 length is 16 residues. Trimming cost V 0 bases and J 2 bases, with 13 bases left between them. CDR3 sequence (DNA): TGCGCCAGCAGCCAAGATGGAGGGGGGGATCAAGAGACCCAGTACTTC. It yields the protein CASSQDGGGDQETQYF.

This CDR3 reads CASSLSPGGEQPQHF. The CDR3 DNA follows: TGCGCCAGCAGCTTGAGTCCGGGGGGCGAACAGCCCCAGCATTTT. The chain has TRBV5-1 and TRBJ1-5, with D possibly TRBD1 on 6 matching bases. CDR1 and CDR2 from the germline V gene are SGHRS and YFSETQ. V lost 1 base, J lost 7 bases, and 15 bases lay in between. The length of the CDR3 is 15 residues.